Following are 25 T cell receptor beta chains from one sample sequenced in a study of T cell clonality in common variable immunodeficiency. Study-level points and caveats: Common variable immunodeficiency TCR beta sequences reportedly had fewer deletions and N-nucleotide insertions.

Method: immunoSEQ multiplex PCR; TCRdb's copy keeps in-frame clones and lacks some. This repertoire includes around 15,000 clones. No cognate antigen is known for these TCRs. Sequenced: peripheral blood mononuclear cells. These receptors were taken from a human donor with common variable immunodeficiency.

Worth noting for this clone: The read terminates 3 residues before the CDR3 end, so the remaining end is supplied by the germline J gene. V is TRBV28 and J is TRBJ2-7; 8 nucleotides align to TRBD2. V shed 7 bases, J shed 3 bases, and the junction held 23 bases outside the gene matches. CDR1 and CDR2 from the germline V gene are MDHEN and SYDVKM. The CDR3 runs 19 residues. The CDR3 bases that were read are TGTGCCAGCATTCCGGACGTCGGGAGGGGCCACCGTTTTCGCTACGAG. This codes for CASIPDVGRGHRFRYE. The CDR3, in full, reads CASIPDVGRGHRFRYEQYF.

To note about this clone: The read falls 3 residues short of the CDR3 end, and the missing part is taken from the germline J gene. The gene calls are TRBV7-2 and TRBJ2-1; the D gene is possibly TRBD1 (6 bases). Trimming stripped 0 bases from V and 4 bases from J, with 13 bases between. The germline V gene encodes CDR1 SGHTA and CDR2 FQGNSA. This CDR3 region has 16 residues. The CDR3 is CASSLATGTPYNEQFF. Incomplete CDR3 DNA: TGTGCCAGCAGCTTAGCTACCGGGACACCTTACAATGAG.

The DNA read from the CDR3 is TGTGCCAGTAGTATTGGGACTAGGGAAGAGACC. Amino acids: CASSIGTREET. The whole CDR3 reads CASSIGTREETQYF. The chain recombines TRBV19 with TRBJ2-5; 8 nucleotides line up with TRBD2. The read terminates 3 residues ahead of where the CDR3 ends, so the germline J gene completes it. This CDR3 is built from 14 residues. V lost 3 bases to trimming and J lost 3 bases; unmatched junction nucleotides: 3. Per the germline V gene, CDR1 is LNHDA and CDR2 is SQIVND (reference sequence).

About this clone: The CDR3 end is not reached by the read, which stops 3 residues before it; the germline J gene fills it in. This chain links TRBV19 with TRBJ2-1; D possibly matches TRBD1 or TRBD2 (5 bases each). Germline V lookup: CDR1 LNHDA, CDR2 SQIVND (reference sequence). V gave up 6 bases and J gave up 6 bases, with 21 bases separating them. The CDR3 loop spans 16 amino acids. This CDR3 is CASSPSHGNRGNEQFF. Incomplete CDR3 DNA: TGTGCCAGTAGCCCCAGCCACGGGAATAGGGGCAATGAG.

On this clone: The sequence runs out 3 residues before the end of the CDR3; the remainder is reconstructed from the germline J gene. V and J are TRBV7-2 and TRBJ2-7, with 11 bases matching TRBD2. The germline V gene encodes CDR1 SGHTA and CDR2 FQGNSA. The CDR3 is 16 residues long. The J segment lost 6 bases and the V segment lost 0 bases, leaving 7 bases of the junction unmatched. CDR3 protein: CASSLAGASGRREQYF. The CDR3 DNA, read in part, is TGTGCCAGCAGCTTAGCGGGGGCTAGCGGGAGGCGCGAG.

With respect to this clone: The read terminates 3 residues ahead of where the CDR3 ends, so the germline J gene completes it. The rearrangement uses TRBV11-3 and TRBJ1-1; D might be TRBD1 (5 bases). Germline V lookup: CDR1 SGHNT, CDR2 YENEEA. This CDR3 is built from 14 residues. Trimming pared 5 bases from V and 2 bases from J, leaving 12 bases between. The covered CDR3 bases are TGTGCCAGCAGCCTTGACAGTGGCAACACTGAA. Its protein product is CASSLDSGNTE. The whole CDR3 sequence reads CASSLDSGNTEAFF. Drawing the rest from reference TRBV11-3 and TRBJ1-1, the complete variable domain is EAGVVQSPRYKIIEKKQPVAFWCNPISGHNTLYWYLQNLGQGPELLIRYENEEAVDDSQLPKDRFSAERLKGVDSTLKIQPAELGDSAVYLCASSLDSGNTEAFFGQGTRLTVV.

A word on this clone: The read ends 3 residues before the CDR3 terminus; that terminus is restored from the germline J gene. The V and J genes are TRBV6-2 or TRBV6-3 and TRBJ1-6; D is possibly TRBD1 (6 bases). Germline V gene data show CDR1 as MNHEY and CDR2 as SVGEGT. This CDR3 has 16 amino acids. Trimming took off 6 bases at V and 10 bases at J, with 22 bases between the two ends. CDR3: CASSPSNGGAGSPLHF. The sequenced CDR3 bases are TGTGCCAGCAGCCCTTCGAACGGGGGGGCCGGATCACCC.

A remark on this clone: The read terminates 3 residues ahead of where the CDR3 ends, so the germline J gene completes it. The chain combines TRBV5-6 with TRBJ2-5; a weak D match, TRBD1 (5 bases). In germline, CDR1 is SGHDT, CDR2 YYEEEE. The CDR3 has 14 amino acids. The ends were cut back, 4 bases at V and 4 bases at J, with 14 bases in the middle. Partial CDR3 DNA: TGTGCCAGCAGCGGACGACAGATCGTAGAGACC. The encoded protein is CASSGRQIVET. The complete CDR3 protein is CASSGRQIVETQYF.

Notes on this clone: The read gets to within 3 residues of the CDR3 end, and the germline J gene fills in the rest. The chain carries TRBV30 and TRBJ1-6, with 8 bases lining up with TRBD1. Germline CDR1 reads GTSNPN; CDR2 reads SVGIG (reference sequence). V trimming: 3 bases; J trimming: 10 bases; junction bases outside the gene matches: 8. There are 14 residues in the CDR3. CDR3 amino acids: CAWRIGTGISPLHF. The sequenced part of the CDR3 DNA is TGTGCCTGGAGGATCGGGACAGGAATCTCACCC.

The CDR3 protein is CASRGQGYNSPLHF. The CDR3 bases that were read are TGTGCCAGTAGGGGACAGGGCTATAATTCACCC. The V gene is TRBV19, the J gene TRBJ1-6, with TRBD1 matching over 9 bases. The read terminates 3 residues ahead of where the CDR3 ends, so the germline J gene completes it. With V trimmed by 6 bases and J by 3 bases, 0 bases remained unmatched. The CDR3 spans 14 residues. CDR1 is LNHDA and CDR2 is SQIVND in the germline V gene (reference sequence).

On this clone: The read comes to an end 3 residues before the CDR3 does, leaving the germline J gene to fill in the end. This chain joins TRBV28 and TRBJ2-3, with 11 bases fitting TRBD1. This CDR3 is built from 16 residues. CDR1 MDHEN and CDR2 SYDVKM come from the germline V gene. Losses at the gene ends were 5 bases for V and 3 bases for J; bases not matched to a gene: 7. The CDR3 spells CASSLGTGGGTDTQYF. CDR3 DNA, as far as it was read: TGTGCCAGCAGTCTTGGGACAGGGGGTGGAACAGATACG.

As regards this clone: The read halts 3 residues ahead of the CDR3 end, with the missing end drawn from the germline J gene. The rearrangement uses TRBV2 and TRBJ2-3; no reliable D call. The V gene lost 11 bases and the J gene lost 4 bases, with 10 bases spanning the gap. The CDR3 has 11 residues. From germline, CDR1 is SNHLY and CDR2 FYNNEI. The sequenced CDR3 bases are TGTGCCGTGAGTCAGGCAGATACG. Protein: CAVSQADT. The entire CDR3 sequence reads CAVSQADTQYF. Full variable domain (missing parts from reference TRBV2 and TRBJ2-3): EPEVTQTPSHQVTQMGQEVILRCVPISNHLYFYWYRQILGQKVEFLVSFYNNEISEKSEIFDDQFSVERPDGSNFTLKIRSTKLEDSAMYFCAVSQADTQYFGPGTRLTVL.

With respect to this clone: The CDR3 end falls 3 residues outside the read, so it is completed with the germline J gene. The J gene is TRBJ1-6, the V gene TRBV7-3; 9 bases align to TRBD1. The CDR3 has 14 residues. Germline V gene sequence: CDR1 SGHTA, CDR2 FQGTGA. CDR3 in amino acids: CASSPSGQGMPLHF. CDR3 DNA, as far as it was read: TGTGCCAGCAGCCCTTCGGGACAGGGAATGCCC.

As regards this clone: The read terminates 3 residues before the CDR3 end, so the remaining end is supplied by the germline J gene. This rearrangement joins TRBV20-1 to TRBJ2-3; 9 bases line up with TRBD2. There are 15 residues in the CDR3. J lost 5 bases, V lost 2 bases, and 8 bases had no gene match. CDR1 and CDR2 (germline): DFQATT, SNEGSKA (reference sequence). The CDR3 reads CSARPQRGVGDTQYF. CDR3 bases read: TGCAGTGCTAGACCCCAGCGGGGGGTGGGAGATACG.

About this clone itself: The read falls 3 residues short of the CDR3 end, and the missing part is taken from the germline J gene. The J gene is TRBJ1-1, the V gene TRBV2; tentative D call: TRBD1 (5 bases). The CDR3 contains 13 residues. Germline values: CDR1 SNHLY, CDR2 FYNNEI. Trimming took 5 bases from V and 0 from J, leaving 7 bases between them. The CDR3 here is CASSTGLNTEAFF. The CDR3 DNA, read in part, is TGTGCCAGCAGTACAGGCCTGAACACTGAA.

About this clone: The read stops 3 residues short of the end of the CDR3; the missing end is completed from the germline J gene. The gene calls are TRBV7-9 and TRBJ2-7; 8 bases map to TRBD2. The V gene's germline CDR1 is SEHNR and CDR2 FQNEAQ (reference sequence). CDR3 length equals 15 residues. Germline trimming cut 5 bases from V and 4 bases from J; bases unmatched to any gene: 10. CDR3 amino acids: CASSLVGAGAYEQYF. CDR3 bases read: TGTGCCAGCAGCCTCGTAGGAGCGGGAGCGTACGAG.

Details on this clone: The read gets to within 3 residues of the CDR3 end, and the germline J gene fills in the rest. The rearrangement joins TRBV19 to TRBJ1-4; 9 bases match TRBD1. The J segment lost 8 bases and the V segment lost 6 bases, leaving 13 bases of the junction unmatched. The V gene's germline CDR1 is LNHDA and CDR2 SQIVND (reference sequence). The CDR3 spans 16 residues. CDR3: CASSQQGANLREKLFF. The sequenced CDR3 bases are TGTGCCAGTAGCCAACAGGGGGCGAATCTCAGGGAAAAA.

Concerning this clone: The CDR3 goes on 3 residues after the read ends, and that part is filled in from the germline J gene. The chain is built from TRBV10-3 and TRBJ2-7; D may be TRBD2 (7 bases). Germline lookup yields CDR1 ENHRY and CDR2 SYGVKD. Deletions cut 6 bases from V and 3 bases from J, with 18 bases between. The CDR3 totals 15 residues. The CDR3 loop reads CAIREGGASGYEQYF. The CDR3 DNA, read in part, is TGTGCCATCAGGGAGGGGGGGGCTAGCGGCTACGAG.

In regard to this clone: The read ends 3 residues early relative to the CDR3; the germline J gene fills the gap. V and J are TRBV20-1 and TRBJ2-7; 8 nucleotides line up with TRBD1. V lost 5 bases to trimming and J lost 0 bases; unmatched junction nucleotides: 6. The CDR3 contains 14 residues. Germline values: CDR1 DFQATT, CDR2 SNEGSKA (reference sequence). The CDR3 here is CSAFRTGSSYEQYF. The sequenced part of the CDR3 DNA is TGCAGTGCTTTCAGGACAGGGAGCTCCTACGAG.

For this clone: The read ends 3 residues early relative to the CDR3; the germline J gene fills the gap. The chain employs TRBV29-1 and TRBJ1-2; no clear D gene. The germline V gene encodes CDR1 SQVTM and CDR2 ANQGSEA. The CDR3 sequence is 11 residues long. The CDR3 bases that were read are TGCAGCGTTGGCGGAGGAGGAGGC. Translated, it gives CSVGGGGG. The full CDR3 reads CSVGGGGGYTF.

In regard to this clone: The read finishes 3 residues shy of the CDR3 end, and the germline J gene is used to complete it. The chain uses TRBV20-1 and TRBJ1-1; D is possibly TRBD1 (6 bases). From germline, CDR1 is DFQATT and CDR2 SNEGSKA (reference sequence). V dropped 7 bases and J dropped 1 base, with 13 bases sitting between them. The length of the CDR3 is 13 residues. The CDR3 DNA, read in part, is TGCAGTGTCGCGGACAGCTGGAACACTGAA. This codes for CSVADSWNTE. The whole CDR3 is CSVADSWNTEAFF.

Note on this clone: The observed sequence ends 3 residues before the CDR3 terminus, with the missing tail filled in from the germline J gene. The V call is TRBV20-1, the J call TRBJ2-7; weak D call: TRBD1 (5 bases). The germline V and J ends were trimmed by 1 base and 4 bases, with 8 bases remaining between them. This CDR3 has 12 residues. The V gene's germline CDR1 is DFQATT and CDR2 SNEGSKA (reference sequence). CDR3 DNA, as far as it was read: TGCAGTGCTAGAGGACAGCAGTACGAG. This translates into CSARGQQYE. The CDR3 reads in full as CSARGQQYEQYF.

By frequency, this clone is medium-sized. The read ends 3 residues shy of where the CDR3 ends; the end is completed using the germline J gene. The genes are TRBV7-8 and TRBJ1-4; 12 bases match TRBD1. Trimming removed 5 bases from V and 8 bases from J; junction bases left unmatched: 6. The CDR3 is 15 amino acids. Germline V lookup: CDR1 SGHVS, CDR2 FQNEAQ. Here the CDR3 reads CASSLGTGGTEKLFF. The CDR3 DNA, read in part, is TGTGCCAGCAGCCTCGGGACAGGGGGCACGGAAAAA. Full variable domain (remainder filled in from reference TRBV7-8 and TRBJ1-4): GAGVSQSPRYKVAKRGQDVALRCDPISGHVSLFWYQQALGQGPEFLTYFQNEAQLDKSGLPSDRFFAERPEGSVSTLKIQRTQQEDSAVYLCASSLGTGGTEKLFFGSGTQLSVL.

As to this clone: The read comes to an end 3 residues before the CDR3 does, leaving the germline J gene to fill in the end. The chain uses TRBV4-2 and TRBJ2-1, with TRBD2 as a possible D gene (6 bases). The germline V gene has CDR1 LGHNA and CDR2 YNFKEQ. The CDR3 loop spans 14 amino acids. The V gene lost 3 bases and the J gene lost 8 bases, with 14 bases spanning the gap. CDR3 region: CASSQRLVSDEQFF. Incomplete CDR3 DNA: TGTGCCAGCAGCCAGAGACTAGTTAGCGATGAG.

With respect to this clone: The read halts 3 residues ahead of the CDR3 end, with the missing end drawn from the germline J gene. This sequence joins TRBV7-2 and TRBJ2-7; TRBD2 aligns across 9 bases. The CDR3 has 14 residues. V lost 8 bases, J lost 0 bases, and 5 bases stayed unmatched. Germline V gene sequence: CDR1 SGHTA, CDR2 FQGNSA. The DNA read from the CDR3 is TGTGCCAGCGGCGGCGGGAGGGCCTCCTACGAG. As protein: CASGGGRASYE. The complete CDR3 sequence is CASGGGRASYEQYF.